This T cell receptor beta chain was found in a study of blood T cells in healthy people across ages. CDR1 and CDR2 (germline): SGHTA, FQGNSA. Unmatched junction bases numbered 8, after V lost 1 base and J lost 4 bases. The CDR3 covers 16 residues. Study-wide results and caveats: Investigators viewed diversity estimates from one million T cells as underestimates, the study reported.

It was with a sample-barcoded 5' primer and a J-beta primer mix that a second PCR of about 7 to 12 cycles was run. TCRdb re-analysed the 5' RACE reads in MiXCR, keeping a single row per CDR3 protein. The sample includes hundreds of thousands of distinct CDR3 sequences, 45% to 70% of them seen just once. For this clonotype: Its matching antigen is unknown.

Isolating PBMCs gave at least 6 million of these cells per sample. The source of this sequence is a middle-aged man in good health. The sample taken for sequencing was blood. V and J are TRBV7-2 and TRBJ2-7; 9 bases fit TRBD2. The CDR3, as DNA: TGTGCCAGCAGCTTAGGGGTTAGCGGGAGTGTTTACGAGCAGTACTTC. It codes for CASSLGVSGSVYEQYF. Variable domain in full (rest from reference TRBV7-2 and TRBJ2-7): GAGVSQSPSNKVTEKGKDVELRCDPISGHTALYWYRQSLGQGLEFLIYFQGNSAPDKSGLPSDRFSAERTGGSVSTLTIQRTQQEDSAVYLCASSLGVSGSVYEQYFGPGTRLTVT.